The 19 T cell receptor beta chains below were found in one sample sequenced in a study of T cells in Graves' hyperthyroidism and ophthalmopathy. It was RNA transcripts that yielded the amplified TCR beta CDR3 regions. In the first-round RT-PCR of the TCR CDR3, the HTBI primer set was used. TCRdb re-derived calls from the multiplex PCR reads in MiXCR, one entry per CDR3 protein. The top ten hold about 49% of the sample, which has under 350,000 distinct CDR3 sequences, about 20% seen once. Sample: blood. The receptors here all came from a woman in her fifties or sixties with Graves' hyperthyroidism.

The V call is TRBV6-1, the J call TRBJ1-6; 10 bases are shared with TRBD1. Germline CDR1 reads MNHNS; CDR2 reads SASEGT. J was trimmed by 8 bases and V by 8 bases; bases with no gene match: 6. The CDR3 runs to 14 residues. DNA of the CDR3: TGTGCCAGCGGGGACAGGGGTAAAGATTCACCCCTCCACTTT. It translates to CASGDRGKDSPLHF.

The CDR3 DNA reads TGTGCCAGCAGCGTGAAAAGGGTGGGTCCCTACGAGCAGTACGTC. Its protein is CASSVKRVGPYEQYV. The gene calls are TRBV9 and TRBJ2-7; no clear D. The germline V gene has CDR1 SGDLS and CDR2 YYNGEE. The CDR3 length is 15 residues. V was pared by 2 bases and J by 2 bases, with 14 bases between.

This clonotype was observed many times. The chain carries TRBV3-1 and TRBJ2-1; unclear D gene. The CDR3 is 14 residues long. The V gene lost 6 bases and the J gene lost 5 bases, with 14 bases spanning the gap. Germline CDR1 reads LGHDT; CDR2 reads YNNKEL (reference sequence). The chain's CDR3 is CASSRILSDNEQFF. The CDR3 DNA sequence: TGTGCCAGCAGTCGGATCCTATCCGACAATGAGCAGTTCTTC.

This clonotype has ten or more counts. The chain carries TRBV12-3 or TRBV12-4 and TRBJ2-5; D may be TRBD1 or TRBD2 (5 bases each). The CDR3 totals 13 residues. The V end was cut by 4 bases, the J end by 5 bases, with 11 bases between. CDR3 loop: CASSYGAAETQYF. For the CDR3, the DNA is TGTGCCAGCAGTTACGGGGCGGCGGAGACCCAGTACTTC.

For this clonotype: A read error is possible here, since a much larger clone lies one base away. The chain couples TRBV13 to TRBJ2-1; D may be TRBD1 or TRBD2 (6 bases each). Germline V lookup: CDR1 PRHDT, CDR2 FYEKMQ (reference sequence). CDR3 size: 18 residues. Deletions cut 5 bases from V and 6 bases from J, with 26 bases between. This chain's CDR3 is CASSLHPGTGGACNEQFF. The CDR3 DNA sequence: TGTGCCAGCAGCCTACACCCAGGGACCGGGGGCGCCTGCAATGAGCAGTTCTTC.

This clonotype was seen repeatedly, ten times or more. The V and J genes are TRBV7-3 and TRBJ2-1; D uncertain. The CDR3 totals 14 residues. V dropped 3 bases and J dropped 10 bases, with 16 bases sitting between them. Germline CDR1 is SGHTA and CDR2 is FQGTGA. The CDR3 is CASSFTSRAAEQFF. The CDR3 DNA reads as TGTGCCAGCAGCTTCACGTCCCGGGCTGCGGAGCAGTTCTTC. The whole variable domain, remainder taken from reference TRBV7-3 and TRBJ2-1, is GAGVSQTPSNKVTEKGKYVELRCDPISGHTALYWYRQSLGQGPEFLIYFQGTGAADDSGLPNDRFFAVRPEGSVSTLKIQRTERGDSAVYLCASSFTSRAAEQFFGPGTRLTVL.

This clonotype showed up many times. The chain is built from TRBV7-8 and TRBJ2-1; possibly TRBD1 or TRBD2 for D (5 bases each). The CDR3 sequence is 14 residues long. Trimming stripped 2 bases from V and 6 bases from J, with 11 bases between. Germline lookup yields CDR1 SGHVS and CDR2 FQNEAQ. The CDR3 region is CASSLTGTGNEQFF. DNA of the CDR3: TGTGCCAGCAGCTTAACCGGGACCGGCAATGAGCAGTTCTTC.

Turning to this clonotype: One end of the junction is discordant with germline, which a read error may explain. The genes are TRBV7-7 and TRBJ2-1; D uncertain. In germline, CDR1 is SSHAT, CDR2 FNYEAQ (reference sequence). This CDR3 comprises 10 residues. CDR3 in amino acids: CASKSDEQFF. CDR3 nucleotide sequence: TGTGCTAGCAAGAGTGATGAGCAGTTCTTC.

The chain has TRBV29-1 and TRBJ1-5; D is unresolved. V was pared by 7 bases and J by 2 bases, with 6 bases between. Germline V CDR1 and CDR2: SQVTM, ANQGSEA. The CDR3 is 11 amino acids. The CDR3 DNA sequence: TGCAGCGCTCGCGGCAATCAGCCCCAGCATTTT. Encoded protein: CSARGNQPQHF.

V usage is TRBV2 and J usage is TRBJ1-2; D might be TRBD1 (6 bases). The V gene's germline CDR1 is SNHLY and CDR2 FYNNEI. This CDR3 spans 15 amino acids. V lost 4 bases to trimming and J lost 3 bases, with 15 bases between them. The CDR3 reads CASSGAGQTYYGYTF. The CDR3 nucleotides are TGTGCCAGCAGTGGGGCAGGACAGACATACTATGGCTACACCTTC.

The chain employs TRBV18 and TRBJ2-5, with 11 bases fitting TRBD1. Looked up from germline, CDR1 is KGHSH and CDR2 is LQKENI. Losses at the gene ends were 3 bases for V and 5 bases for J; bases not matched to a gene: 5. The CDR3 is 15 residues long. The chain's CDR3 is CASSPRTGGAETQYF. Here the CDR3 DNA reads TGTGCCAGCTCACCTCGGACAGGGGGCGCTGAGACCCAGTACTTC.

The J gene is TRBJ1-2, the V gene TRBV27; 7 nucleotides line up with TRBD1. The CDR3 contains 15 residues. J was trimmed by 5 bases and V by 7 bases; bases with no gene match: 13. Germline V CDR1 and CDR2: MNHEY, SMNVEV (reference sequence). CDR3 DNA: TGTGCCAGCACCAGGACCGGGACAGAAGGATATGGCTACACCTTC. Its translation is CASTRTGTEGYGYTF.

The sample holds many counts of this clonotype. The J gene is TRBJ2-7, the V gene TRBV30; D unresolved. V was shortened by 2 bases and J by 6 bases, with 11 bases between the two germline ends. CDR1 and CDR2 (germline): GTSNPN, SVGIG (reference sequence). This CDR3 has 12 residues. This CDR3 reads CAWSLLNSEQYF. In DNA form, the CDR3 reads TGTGCCTGGAGTCTCCTCAACTCCGAGCAGTACTTC.

This clonotype was detected only a few times. The J gene is TRBJ2-1, the V gene TRBV5-1, with 12 nucleotides matching TRBD2. CDR3 length: 19 amino acids. Germline values: CDR1 SGHRS, CDR2 YFSETQ. The J segment lost 5 bases and the V segment lost 0 bases, leaving 12 bases of the junction unmatched. CDR3 in DNA: TGCGCCAGCAGCTTGGGGGAACTAGCGGGGGGCTCCTCGGACAATGAGCAGTTCTTC. The encoded protein is CASSLGELAGGSSDNEQFF.

As concerns this clonotype: This may arise from a read error, as a much more abundant clone is one base away. The gene calls are TRBV12-3 or TRBV12-4 and TRBJ1-2; weak D call: TRBD1 (5 bases). The CDR3 totals 13 residues. The V end lost 5 bases, the J end lost 1 base, and 8 bases lay between the germline ends. The CDR3 loop is CASSRDRNYGYTF. Written as DNA, the CDR3 is TGTGCCAGCAGTCGGGACCGTAACTATGGCTACACCTTC.

The J gene is TRBJ2-1, the V gene TRBV19; the match to TRBD2 covers 7 bases. CDR3 length: 14 residues. Trimming at V came to 3 bases and at J to 8 bases, leaving 7 bases not matched to a gene. Germline assignment: CDR1 LNHDA and CDR2 SQIVND (reference sequence). CDR3 DNA sequence: TGTGCCAGTAGTATTCGTCCGGGGAGGGATGAGCAGTTCTTC. This encodes CASSIRPGRDEQFF.

This chain uses TRBV25-1 with TRBJ1-2; 7 bases are a match to TRBD1. Per germline, CDR1 MGHDK and CDR2 SYGVNS. Losses at the gene ends were 3 bases for V and 4 bases for J; bases not matched to a gene: 14. The CDR3 is 17 amino acids. The DNA for the CDR3 is TGTGCCAGCAGTGACGGGACAGCCTTTCGGGGGGTCTATGGCTACACCTTC. This sequence encodes CASSDGTAFRGVYGYTF.

The J gene is TRBJ2-1, the V gene TRBV28; the match to TRBD2 covers 9 bases. V shed 3 bases, J shed 8 bases, and the junction held 8 bases outside the gene matches. The CDR3 loop spans 15 amino acids. CDR1 MDHEN and CDR2 SYDVKM come from the germline V gene. This chain's CDR3 is CASSLRGTSRDEQFF. The CDR3 DNA reads as TGTGCCAGCAGTTTGCGGGGGACTAGCCGAGATGAGCAGTTCTTC.

This clonotype was picked up many times. The chain combines TRBV20-1 with TRBJ2-7, with TRBD1 as a possible D gene (6 bases). Looked up from germline, CDR1 is DFQATT and CDR2 is SNEGSKA (reference sequence). Trimming shortened V by 0 bases and J by 2 bases, and 11 bases separated the two germline ends. The CDR3 runs to 14 residues. The CDR3 here is CSARDPNRAYEQYF. Here the CDR3 DNA reads TGCAGTGCTAGAGATCCCAACAGGGCCTACGAGCAGTACTTC.